This T cell receptor beta chain was sequenced during a study of T-cell reconstitution after alpha-beta-depleted transplantation in children. The study's findings and limits: After transplant, high TCRbeta diversity at day 60 in some patients arose from surviving recipient T cells and thymic progenitors. There were reportedly several hundred expanded graft clones from which alpha-beta T cells came about two months after transplant. From newly produced T cells came most of the T-cell counts and diversity one year after transplant.

The table lists this clonotype with many counts. The antigen is unknown. The library targeted TCRbeta and was prepared with unique molecular identifiers. TCRdb re-analysed the PCR reads in MiXCR, keeping a single row per CDR3 protein. Altogether 670,000 or so distinct CDR3 sequences are present, around 13% being singletons, with the ten largest covering 0.79%. V was clipped by 5 bases and J by 6 bases; unmatched bases: 9. This CDR3 contains 15 residues. The TCR was taken from a girl aged 2-10 years with congenital amegakaryocytic thrombocytopenia, due to receive a stem cell transplant. This material consisted of PBMCs, taken before TCRalphabeta/CD19-depleted stem cell transplant. V is TRBV12-3 or TRBV12-4 and J is TRBJ2-1, with 8 bases fitting TRBD2. DNA for the CDR3: TGTGCCAGCAGTCGTGGGACTAGTTCTGTCAATGAGCAGTTCTTC. It specifies CASSRGTSSVNEQFF.